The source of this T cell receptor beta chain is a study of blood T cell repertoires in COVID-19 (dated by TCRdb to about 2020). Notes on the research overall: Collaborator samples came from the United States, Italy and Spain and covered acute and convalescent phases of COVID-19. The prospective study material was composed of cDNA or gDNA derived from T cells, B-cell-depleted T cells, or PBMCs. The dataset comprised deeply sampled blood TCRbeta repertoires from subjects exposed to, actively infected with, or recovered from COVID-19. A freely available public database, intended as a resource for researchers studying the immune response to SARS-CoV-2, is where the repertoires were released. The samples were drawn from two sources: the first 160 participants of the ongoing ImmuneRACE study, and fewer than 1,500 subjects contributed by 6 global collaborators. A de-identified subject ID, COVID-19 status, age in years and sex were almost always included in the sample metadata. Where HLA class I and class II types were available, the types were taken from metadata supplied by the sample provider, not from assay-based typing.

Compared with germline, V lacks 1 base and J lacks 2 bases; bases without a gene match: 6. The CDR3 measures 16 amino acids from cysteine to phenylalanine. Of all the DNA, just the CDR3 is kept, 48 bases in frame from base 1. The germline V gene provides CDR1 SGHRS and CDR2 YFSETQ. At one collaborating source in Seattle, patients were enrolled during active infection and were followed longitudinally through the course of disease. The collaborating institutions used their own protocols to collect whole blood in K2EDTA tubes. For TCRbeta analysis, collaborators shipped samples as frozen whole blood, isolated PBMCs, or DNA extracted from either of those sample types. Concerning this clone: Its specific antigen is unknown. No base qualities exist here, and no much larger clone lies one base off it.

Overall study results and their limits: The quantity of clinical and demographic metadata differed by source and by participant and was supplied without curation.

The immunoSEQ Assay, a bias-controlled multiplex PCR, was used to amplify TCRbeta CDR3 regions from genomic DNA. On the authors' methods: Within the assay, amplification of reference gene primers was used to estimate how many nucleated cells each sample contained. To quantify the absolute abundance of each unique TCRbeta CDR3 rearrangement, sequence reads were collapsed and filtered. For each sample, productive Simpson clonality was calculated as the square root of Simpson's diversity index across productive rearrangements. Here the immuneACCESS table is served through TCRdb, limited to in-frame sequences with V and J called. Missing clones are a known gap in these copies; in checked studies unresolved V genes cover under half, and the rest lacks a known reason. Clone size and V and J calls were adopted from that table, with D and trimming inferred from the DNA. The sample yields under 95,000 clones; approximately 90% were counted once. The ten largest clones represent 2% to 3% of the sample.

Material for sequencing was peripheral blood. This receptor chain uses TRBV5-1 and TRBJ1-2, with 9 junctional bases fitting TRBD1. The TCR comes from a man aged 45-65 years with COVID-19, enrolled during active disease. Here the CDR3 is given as CASSLRTGEINYGYTF. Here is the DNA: TGCGCCAGCAGCTTGAGGACAGGGGAAATAAACTATGGCTACACCTTC. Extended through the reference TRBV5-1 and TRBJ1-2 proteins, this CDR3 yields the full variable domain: KAGVTQTPRYLIKTRGQQVTLSCSPISGHRSVSWYQQTPGQGLQFLFEYFSETQRNKGNFPGRFSGRQFSNSRSEMNVSTLELGDSALYLCASSLRTGEINYGYTFGSGTRLTVV.